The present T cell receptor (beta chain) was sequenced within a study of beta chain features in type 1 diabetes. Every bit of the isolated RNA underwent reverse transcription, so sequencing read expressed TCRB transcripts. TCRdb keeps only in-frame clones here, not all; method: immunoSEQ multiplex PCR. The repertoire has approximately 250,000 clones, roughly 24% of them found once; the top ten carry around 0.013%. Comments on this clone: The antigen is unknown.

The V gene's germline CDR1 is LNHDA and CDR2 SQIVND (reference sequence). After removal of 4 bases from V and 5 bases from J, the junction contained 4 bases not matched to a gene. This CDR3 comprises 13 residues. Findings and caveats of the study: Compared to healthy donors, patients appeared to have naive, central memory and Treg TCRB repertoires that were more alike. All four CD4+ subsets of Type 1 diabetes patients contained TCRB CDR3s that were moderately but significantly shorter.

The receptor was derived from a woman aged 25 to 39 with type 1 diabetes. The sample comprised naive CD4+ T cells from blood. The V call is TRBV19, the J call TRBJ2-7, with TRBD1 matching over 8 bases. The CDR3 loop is CASSKDRVHEQYF. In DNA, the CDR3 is TGTGCCAGTAGTAAGGACAGGGTCCACGAGCAGTACTTC.